A single sample gave rise to the 31 T cell receptor beta chains below, sequenced in a study of vaccination and CD4 T cells after COVID-19. The Oncomine TCR Beta short-read assay was applied to DNA of cultured CD4+ T cells. MiXCR was run by TCRdb on the PCR reads, yielding one entry per CDR3 protein. Of over 15,000 distinct CDR3 sequences detected, roughly 50% appear once; the ten largest clones hold roughly 4.2%. Antigen specificity for these receptors is unknown. The treatment: approximately nine-day PBMC culture with coronavirus spike peptide pools or control peptides (ViraFEST assay). The sample consisted of CD4+ T cells from blood, cultured in vitro. The source of these receptors is a human donor who had recovered from COVID-19.

This clonotype has only a few counts. CDR3 bases: TGCAGTGCTACCGCCTTGGGGGGCAATCAGCCCCAGCATTTT. Translation gives CSATALGGNQPQHF. The chain joins TRBV20-1 to TRBJ1-5; D is perhaps TRBD1 (5 bases). Germline V gene data show CDR1 as DFQATT and CDR2 as SNEGSKA (reference sequence). The CDR3 has 14 residues. V was trimmed by 4 bases and J by 2 bases, leaving 12 bases between them.

The gene calls are TRBV7-2 and TRBJ2-3; TRBD2 aligns across 15 bases. The V gene's germline CDR1 is SGHTA and CDR2 FQGNSA. The CDR3 covers 16 residues. The V segment lost 3 bases and the J segment 4 bases; nucleotides outside the gene matches: 2. In DNA, the CDR3 is TGTGCCAGCAGCTTGGGACTAGCGGGAGGTGCAGATACGCAGTATTTT. Protein sequence: CASSLGLAGGADTQYF.

The chain uses TRBV7-6 and TRBJ2-7; D remains ambiguous. The V gene lost 1 base and the J gene lost 0 bases, with 7 bases spanning the gap. This CDR3 is built from 14 residues. Germline values: CDR1 SGHVS, CDR2 FNYEAQ. The CDR3 coding sequence is TGTGCCAGCAGCTTAGAGGAGAGCTCCTACGAGCAGTACTTC. Translation: CASSLEESSYEQYF.

The genes are TRBV5-1 and TRBJ1-5; no clear D gene. The CDR3 has 14 residues. Trimming removed 2 bases from V and 1 base from J, with 7 bases in between. CDR1 is SGHRS, CDR2 YFSETQ, per germline. The CDR3 here is CASSFDGSNQPQHF. The CDR3 DNA reads as TGCGCCAGCAGCTTCGATGGGAGCAATCAGCCCCAGCATTTT.

This chain links TRBV28 with TRBJ2-7, with a tentative D call TRBD2 (6 bases). This CDR3 comprises 14 residues. V was cut by 7 bases and J by 2 bases, with 15 bases left in between. From germline, CDR1 is MDHEN and CDR2 SYDVKM. DNA for the CDR3: TGTGCCAGCACCCTGGGGCTAGCGCCCTACGAGCAGTACTTC. It is translated as CASTLGLAPYEQYF.

The table lists this clonotype with a few counts. The chain is built from TRBV12-3 or TRBV12-4 and TRBJ1-1, with D possibly TRBD1 on 5 matching bases. Trimming took off 3 bases at V and 5 bases at J, with 10 bases between the two ends. The CDR3 covers 13 residues. CDR3 in amino acids: CASSLGGRTEAFF. The CDR3 coding sequence is TGTGCCAGCAGTTTGGGGGGGAGGACTGAAGCTTTCTTT.

The J gene is TRBJ1-2, the V gene TRBV6-1; D possibly corresponds to TRBD1 (6 bases). CDR3 length: 14 residues. Germline lookup yields CDR1 MNHNS and CDR2 SASEGT. The ends were cut back, 8 bases at V and 2 bases at J, with 15 bases in the middle. CDR3 in amino acids: CASEIGDTNYGYTF. The CDR3 nucleotides read TGTGCCAGCGAAATCGGGGACACCAACTATGGCTACACCTTC.

This clonotype was seen a few times. This chain uses TRBV28 with TRBJ2-5; TRBD2 might be the D (6 bases). Trimming took 6 bases from V and 0 from J, leaving 11 bases between them. The CDR3 loop spans 14 amino acids. Germline V gene lookup returns CDR1 MDHEN and CDR2 SYDVKM. The CDR3 DNA follows: TGTGCCAGCAGGGCGGGACCCCACCAAGAGACCCAGTACTTC. This gives the protein CASRAGPHQETQYF.

The chain recombines TRBV2 with TRBJ2-5; 14 bases map to TRBD2. With 6 bases clipped from V and 5 bases from J, the junction kept 5 bases outside the gene matches. Per germline, CDR1 SNHLY and CDR2 FYNNEI. This CDR3 contains 15 residues. The CDR3: CASRAGTSGSETQYF. The CDR3 nucleotides are TGTGCCAGCAGGGCAGGGACTAGCGGGAGTGAGACCCAGTACTTC.

This clonotype was counted between two and nine times. The gene calls are TRBV11-3 and TRBJ2-1, with D possibly matching TRBD2 (7 bases). CDR1 and CDR2 (germline): SGHNT, YENEEA. This CDR3 region has 15 residues. The V gene lost 6 bases and the J gene lost 2 bases, with 14 bases spanning the gap. The CDR3 sequence is CASSREGGPYNEQFF. Written as DNA, the CDR3 is TGTGCCAGCAGTAGGGAGGGGGGCCCCTACAATGAGCAGTTCTTC.

V usage is TRBV6-2 or TRBV6-3 and J usage is TRBJ1-2, with D unclear. Germline CDR1 and CDR2: MNHEY and SVGEGT. Trimming removed 5 bases at V and 9 bases at J, with 10 bases between. The CDR3 spans 11 residues. CDR3 in amino acids: CASSIWSRYTF. For the CDR3, the DNA is TGTGCCAGCAGTATTTGGAGTCGCTACACCTTC.

Written as DNA, the CDR3 is TGTGCCAGCAGTTTGAATACGGGATCCACAGATACGCAGTATTTT. Residues: CASSLNTGSTDTQYF. The gene calls are TRBV27 and TRBJ2-3; tentative D call: TRBD2 (5 bases). This CDR3 has 15 residues. Germline-derived CDR1 and CDR2 are MNHEY and SMNVEV (reference sequence). Deletions cut 3 bases from V and 2 bases from J, with 12 bases between.

The chain employs TRBV12-5 and TRBJ1-1, with 11 positions matching TRBD1. V lost 4 bases to trimming and J lost 1 base; unmatched junction nucleotides: 2. This CDR3 has 15 amino acids. Germline V CDR1 and CDR2: LGHNT, FRNRAP. The CDR3, as DNA: TGTGCTAGTGGTTCCGGACAGGGGGCGAACACTGAAGCTTTCTTT. It translates to CASGSGQGANTEAFF.

This clonotype was detected only a few times. J is TRBJ2-3 and V is TRBV20-1; D is unclear. Germline V gene sequence: CDR1 DFQATT, CDR2 SNEGSKA (reference sequence). V was clipped by 2 bases and J by 0 bases, with 6 bases between them. CDR3 size: 13 residues. The CDR3: CSARLESTDTQYF. CDR3 in DNA: TGCAGTGCTAGACTAGAAAGCACAGATACGCAGTATTTT.

This clonotype was detected once. Here the CDR3 reads CSVAVGNNEQFF. In DNA form, the CDR3 reads TGCAGCGTTGCAGTCGGGAACAATGAGCAGTTCTTC. The chain combines TRBV29-1 with TRBJ2-1; D might be TRBD2 (5 bases). The germline V gene encodes CDR1 SQVTM and CDR2 ANQGSEA. V was pared by 4 bases and J by 5 bases, with 9 bases between. CDR3 length equals 12 residues.

The J gene is TRBJ2-3, the V gene TRBV20-1, with a weak D call TRBD2 (5 bases). The CDR3 consists of 12 residues. V gave up 4 bases and J gave up 6 bases, with 11 bases separating them. In germline, CDR1 is DFQATT, CDR2 SNEGSKA (reference sequence). CDR3 sequence: CSAMPQRDTQYF. CDR3 nucleotides: TGCAGTGCTATGCCCCAGCGGGATACGCAGTATTTT.

The rearrangement links TRBV6-2 or TRBV6-3 to TRBJ1-2, with 8 nucleotides matching TRBD1. The CDR3 totals 14 residues. Germline trimming cut 9 bases from V and 4 bases from J; bases unmatched to any gene: 10. Per germline, CDR1 MNHEY and CDR2 SVGEGT. Here the CDR3 reads CASAPGGRVYGYTF. DNA of the CDR3: TGTGCCAGTGCTCCAGGGGGCAGAGTCTATGGCTACACCTTC.

This clonotype came up a few times. V is TRBV7-9 and J is TRBJ1-4; 8 bases are a match to TRBD1. V shed 1 base, J shed 5 bases, and the junction held 3 bases outside the gene matches. Per the germline V gene, CDR1 is SEHNR and CDR2 is FQNEAQ (reference sequence). This CDR3 comprises 15 residues. DNA of the CDR3: TGTGCCAGCAGCTTAGTGGGACAGGACAATGAAAAACTGTTTTTT. It codes for CASSLVGQDNEKLFF.

This clonotype was detected only once. The chain links TRBV30 to TRBJ1-1; no firm D call. The germline gives CDR1 GTSNPN, CDR2 SVGIG (reference sequence). V lost 3 bases, J lost 10 bases, and 12 bases lay in between. This CDR3 contains 11 residues. CDR3 sequence reads: CAWSIGSGAFF. In DNA, the CDR3 is TGTGCCTGGAGCATAGGGAGCGGAGCTTTCTTT.

This clonotype occurred a few times. CDR3 DNA sequence: TGTGCCTGGAGTGCTGGGAGTTATAGCAATCAGCCCCAGCATTTT. This sequence encodes CAWSAGSYSNQPQHF. The chain couples TRBV30 to TRBJ1-5; D not resolved. The germline gives CDR1 GTSNPN, CDR2 SVGIG (reference sequence). The CDR3 is 15 amino acids. Deletions cut 1 base from V and 0 bases from J, with 10 bases between. Drawing the rest from reference TRBV30 and TRBJ1-5, the complete variable domain is SQTIHQWPATLVQPVGSPLSLECTVEGTSNPNLYWYRQAAGRGLQLLFYSVGIGQISSEVPQNLSASRPQDRQFILSSKKLLLSDSGFYLCAWSAGSYSNQPQHFGDGTRLSIL.

The chain uses TRBV19 and TRBJ1-5, with 8 bases matching TRBD1. Germline CDR1 LNHDA, CDR2 SQIVND (reference sequence). This CDR3 comprises 15 residues. V lost 6 bases, J lost 2 bases, and 6 bases stayed unmatched. CDR3 nucleotides: TGTGCCAGTAGAGAGCAGGGGGCGCGCAATCAGCCCCAGCATTTT. Translated, it gives CASREQGARNQPQHF.

This clonotype has more than one count but fewer than ten. The genes are TRBV20-1 and TRBJ1-5; 8 bases agree with TRBD1. Germline V CDR1 and CDR2: DFQATT, SNEGSKA (reference sequence). The J segment lost 4 bases and the V segment lost 6 bases, leaving 11 bases of the junction unmatched. This CDR3 spans 15 amino acids. The CDR3: CSATRAGGTNQPQHF. The CDR3 coding sequence is TGCAGTGCGACCCGGGCAGGGGGCACTAATCAGCCCCAGCATTTT.

The CDR3 nucleotides are TGCGCCAGCAGCCGGACGGCTAGCACAGATACGCAGTATTTT. Translating it yields CASSRTASTDTQYF. The J gene is TRBJ2-3, the V gene TRBV5-1; D is unclear. Deletions cut 4 bases from V and 0 bases from J, with 9 bases between. Germline-derived CDR1 and CDR2 are SGHRS and YFSETQ. This CDR3 spans 14 amino acids.

This sequence joins TRBV6-1 and TRBJ1-1; 8 bases line up with TRBD1. The J segment lost 7 bases and the V segment lost 3 bases, leaving 10 bases of the junction unmatched. CDR1 and CDR2 from the germline V gene are MNHNS and SASEGT. The CDR3 contains 15 residues. The CDR3 region has the DNA TGTGCCAGCAGTGACTCCCGGGACAGGAGGGGTGAAGCTTTCTTT. Protein sequence: CASSDSRDRRGEAFF.

The J gene is TRBJ1-3, the V gene TRBV15, with D hard to call. The CDR3 is made up of 13 amino acids. Germline V gene sequence: CDR1 LNHNV, CDR2 YYDKDF (reference sequence). The ends were cut back, 3 bases at V and 7 bases at J, with 10 bases in the middle. CDR3 protein: CATSSNLLNTIYF. In DNA form, the CDR3 reads TGTGCCACCAGCAGCAACCTTCTCAACACCATATATTTT.

CDR3 in amino acids: CASSQPPGGLTYNEQFF. CDR3 nucleotides: TGTGCCAGCAGCCAACCCCCCGGGGGTCTCACCTACAATGAGCAGTTCTTC. J is TRBJ2-1 and V is TRBV11-3, with D maybe TRBD2 (6 bases). V was pared by 5 bases and J by 2 bases, with 19 bases between. Germline values: CDR1 SGHNT, CDR2 YENEEA. This CDR3 comprises 17 residues.

This clonotype has only a few counts. This chain joins TRBV7-2 and TRBJ1-5; D possibly corresponds to TRBD1 (5 bases). There are 14 residues in the CDR3. Germline-derived CDR1 and CDR2 are SGHTA and FQGNSA. V was clipped by 1 base and J by 7 bases, with 11 bases between them. CDR3 in DNA: TGTGCCAGCAGCTTAGACGGGGGGTTGCAGCCCCAGCATTTT. Amino acid sequence: CASSLDGGLQPQHF.

The V gene is TRBV6-1, the J gene TRBJ2-7, with D possibly matching TRBD2 (6 bases). Trimming removed 5 bases from V and 6 bases from J, with 17 bases in between. This CDR3 region has 14 residues. The germline V gene encodes CDR1 MNHNS and CDR2 SASEGT. CDR3 DNA sequence: TGTGCCAGCAGTCCTCCGGGGGTGAAGCTCGAGCAGTACTTC. This translates into CASSPPGVKLEQYF.

The chain combines TRBV28 with TRBJ2-7, with 10 nucleotides matching TRBD2. Germline CDR1 is MDHEN and CDR2 is SYDVKM. V shed 10 bases and J 0 bases; nucleotides not matched to a gene: 9. The CDR3 is 15 amino acids. The CDR3 loop is CATSSSGRGSYEQYF. DNA of the CDR3: TGTGCCACTTCCTCTAGCGGGAGAGGCTCCTACGAGCAGTACTTC.

The rearrangement joins TRBV7-3 to TRBJ1-1, with TRBD1 identical over 7 bases. Germline CDR1 reads SGHTA; CDR2 reads FQGTGA. The V gene end was trimmed by 2 bases and the J gene end by 4 bases; junction bases not matched to a gene: 10. This CDR3 has 16 amino acids. CDR3 sequence reads: CASSLSVRGRGTEAFF. The CDR3, as DNA: TGTGCCAGCAGCTTATCTGTCAGGGGGAGAGGCACTGAAGCTTTCTTT.

The V call is TRBV5-5, the J call TRBJ2-1; D is undetermined. V was trimmed by 4 bases and J by 4 bases, leaving 15 bases between them. This CDR3 has 15 residues. Germline CDR1 is SGHKS and CDR2 is YYEKEE (reference sequence). CDR3 bases: TGTGCCAGCAGCGCCCTTCAAAAGATTTACAATGAGCAGTTCTTC. Protein: CASSALQKIYNEQFF.